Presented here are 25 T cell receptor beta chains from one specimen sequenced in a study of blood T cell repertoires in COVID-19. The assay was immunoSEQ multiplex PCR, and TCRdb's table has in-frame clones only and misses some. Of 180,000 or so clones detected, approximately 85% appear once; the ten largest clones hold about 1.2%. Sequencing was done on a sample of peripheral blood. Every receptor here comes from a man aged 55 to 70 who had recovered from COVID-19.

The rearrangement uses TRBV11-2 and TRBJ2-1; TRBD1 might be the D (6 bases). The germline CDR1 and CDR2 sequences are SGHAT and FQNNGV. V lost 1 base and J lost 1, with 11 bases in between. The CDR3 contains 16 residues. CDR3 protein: CASSLVLRGSYNEQFF. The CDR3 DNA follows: TGTGCCAGCAGCTTAGTTTTGAGGGGGTCCTACAATGAGCAGTTCTTC.

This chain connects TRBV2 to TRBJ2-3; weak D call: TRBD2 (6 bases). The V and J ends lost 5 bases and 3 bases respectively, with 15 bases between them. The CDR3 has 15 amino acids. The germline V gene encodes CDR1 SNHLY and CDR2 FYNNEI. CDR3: CASSLGLSRTDTQYF. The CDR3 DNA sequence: TGTGCCAGCAGTTTGGGACTTAGCCGAACAGATACGCAGTATTTT.

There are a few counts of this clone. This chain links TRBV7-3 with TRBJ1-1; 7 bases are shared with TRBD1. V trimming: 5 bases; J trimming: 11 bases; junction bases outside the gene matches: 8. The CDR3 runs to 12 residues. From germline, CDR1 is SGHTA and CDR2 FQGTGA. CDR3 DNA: TGTGCCAGCAGCGAACTGGGGGGACAGGCTTTCTTT. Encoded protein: CASSELGGQAFF.

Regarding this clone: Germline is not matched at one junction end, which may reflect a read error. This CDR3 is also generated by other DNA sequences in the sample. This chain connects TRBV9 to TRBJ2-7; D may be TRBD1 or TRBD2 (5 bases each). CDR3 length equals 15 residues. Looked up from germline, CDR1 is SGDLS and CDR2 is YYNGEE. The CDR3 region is CASSVGDSPIYEQYF. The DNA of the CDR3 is TGTGCCAGTAGCGTAGGTGACAGTCCCATCTACGAGCAGTACTTC.

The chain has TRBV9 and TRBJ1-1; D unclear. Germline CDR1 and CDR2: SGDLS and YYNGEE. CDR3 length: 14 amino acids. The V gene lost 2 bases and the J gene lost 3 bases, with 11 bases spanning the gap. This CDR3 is CASSVTPEDTEAFF. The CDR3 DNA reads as TGTGCCAGCAGCGTGACCCCTGAGGACACTGAAGCTTTCTTT.

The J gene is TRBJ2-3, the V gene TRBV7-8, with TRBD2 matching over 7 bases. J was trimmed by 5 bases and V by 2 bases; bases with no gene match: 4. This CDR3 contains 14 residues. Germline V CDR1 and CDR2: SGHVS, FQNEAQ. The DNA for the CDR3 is TGTGCCAGCAGCTTATCGGGCGGGGGAGATACGCAGTATTTT. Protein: CASSLSGGGDTQYF.

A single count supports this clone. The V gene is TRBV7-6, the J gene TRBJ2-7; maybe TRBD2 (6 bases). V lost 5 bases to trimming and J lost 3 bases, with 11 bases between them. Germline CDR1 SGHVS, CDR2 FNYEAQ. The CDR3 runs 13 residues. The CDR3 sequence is CASSGGMSYEQYF. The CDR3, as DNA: TGTGCCAGCAGCGGAGGGATGAGCTACGAGCAGTACTTC. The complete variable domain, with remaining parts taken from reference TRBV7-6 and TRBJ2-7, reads GAGVSQSPRYKVTKRGQDVALRCDPISGHVSLYWYRQALGQGPEFLTYFNYEAQQDKSGLPNDRFSAERPEGSISTLTIQRTEQRDSAMYRCASSGGMSYEQYFGPGTRLTVT.

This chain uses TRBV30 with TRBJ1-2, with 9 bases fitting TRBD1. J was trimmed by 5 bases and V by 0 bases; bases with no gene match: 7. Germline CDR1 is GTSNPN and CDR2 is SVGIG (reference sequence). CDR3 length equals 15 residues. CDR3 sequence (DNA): TGTGCCTGGAGTGTAGTAGGGACAGGGATGTATGGCTACACCTTC. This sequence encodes CAWSVVGTGMYGYTF.

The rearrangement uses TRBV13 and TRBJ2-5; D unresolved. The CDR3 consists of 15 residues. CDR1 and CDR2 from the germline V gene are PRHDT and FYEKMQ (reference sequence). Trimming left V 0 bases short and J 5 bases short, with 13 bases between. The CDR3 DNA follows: TGTGCCAGCAGCTTAGGCCAGAACGTTTGGGAGACCCAGTACTTC. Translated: CASSLGQNVWETQYF.

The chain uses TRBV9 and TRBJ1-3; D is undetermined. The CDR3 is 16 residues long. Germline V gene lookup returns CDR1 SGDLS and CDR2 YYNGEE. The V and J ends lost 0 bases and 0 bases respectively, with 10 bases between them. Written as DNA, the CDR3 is TGTGCCAGCAGCGTAGCTTTGGCCATCTCTGGAAACACCATATATTTT. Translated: CASSVALAISGNTIYF.

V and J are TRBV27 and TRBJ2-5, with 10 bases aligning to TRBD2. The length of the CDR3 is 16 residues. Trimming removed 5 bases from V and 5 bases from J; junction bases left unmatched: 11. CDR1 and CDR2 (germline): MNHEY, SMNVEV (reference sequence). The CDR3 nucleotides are TGTGCCAGCAGTGACCTCAGCGGGGGGGCCGGCGAGACCCAGTACTTC. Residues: CASSDLSGGAGETQYF.

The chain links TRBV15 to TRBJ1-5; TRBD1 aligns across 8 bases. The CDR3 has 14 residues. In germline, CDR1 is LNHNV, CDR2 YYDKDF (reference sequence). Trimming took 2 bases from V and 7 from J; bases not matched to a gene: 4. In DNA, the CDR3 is TGTGCCACCAGCAGACACAGGGGGTCCCAGCCCCAGCATTTT. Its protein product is CATSRHRGSQPQHF.

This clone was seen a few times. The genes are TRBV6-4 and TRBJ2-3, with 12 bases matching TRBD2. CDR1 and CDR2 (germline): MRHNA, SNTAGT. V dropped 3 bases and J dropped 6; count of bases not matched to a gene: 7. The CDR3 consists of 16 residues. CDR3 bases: TGTGCCAGCAGTGAGGAGGGACTAGCGGGTTGGGATACGCAGTATTTT. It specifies CASSEEGLAGWDTQYF.

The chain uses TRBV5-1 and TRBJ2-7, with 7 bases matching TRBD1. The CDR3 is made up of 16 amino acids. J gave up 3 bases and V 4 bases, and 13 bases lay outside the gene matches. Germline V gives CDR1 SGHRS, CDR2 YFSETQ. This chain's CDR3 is CASSATPRDSNYEQYF. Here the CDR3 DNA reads TGCGCCAGCAGCGCCACCCCCCGGGACAGTAACTACGAGCAGTACTTC.

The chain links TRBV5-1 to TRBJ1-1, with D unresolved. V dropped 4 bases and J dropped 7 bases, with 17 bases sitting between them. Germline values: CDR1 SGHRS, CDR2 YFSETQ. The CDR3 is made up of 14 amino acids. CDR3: CASSLSRRTDEAFF. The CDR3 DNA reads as TGCGCCAGCAGCCTGTCCCGGAGAACGGATGAAGCTTTCTTT.

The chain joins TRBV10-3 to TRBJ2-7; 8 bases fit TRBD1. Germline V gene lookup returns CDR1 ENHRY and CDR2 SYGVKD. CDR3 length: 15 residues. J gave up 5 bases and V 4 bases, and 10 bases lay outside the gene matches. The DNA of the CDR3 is TGTGCCATCAGTGTGACCGCAGGGGGCGGAAACGAGCAGTACTTC. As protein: CAISVTAGGGNEQYF.

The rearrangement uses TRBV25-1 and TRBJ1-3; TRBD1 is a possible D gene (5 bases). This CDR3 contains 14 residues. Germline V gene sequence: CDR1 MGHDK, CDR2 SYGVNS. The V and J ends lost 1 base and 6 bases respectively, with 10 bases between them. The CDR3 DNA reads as TGTGCCAGCAGTGAATTGGGGGGGAAAAACACCATATATTTT. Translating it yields CASSELGGKNTIYF. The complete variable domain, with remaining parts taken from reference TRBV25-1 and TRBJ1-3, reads EADIYQTPRYLVIGTGKKITLECSQTMGHDKMYWYQQDPGMELHLIHYSYGVNSTEKGDLSSESTVSRIRTEHFPLTLESARPSHTSQYLCASSELGGKNTIYFGEGSWLTVV.

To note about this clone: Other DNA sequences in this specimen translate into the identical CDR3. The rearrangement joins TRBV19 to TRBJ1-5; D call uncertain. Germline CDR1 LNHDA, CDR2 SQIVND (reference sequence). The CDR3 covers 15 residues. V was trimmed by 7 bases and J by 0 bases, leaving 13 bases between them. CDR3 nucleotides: TGTGCCAGTACTGCGGGCGGGTATAGCAATCAGCCCCAGCATTTT. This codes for CASTAGGYSNQPQHF.

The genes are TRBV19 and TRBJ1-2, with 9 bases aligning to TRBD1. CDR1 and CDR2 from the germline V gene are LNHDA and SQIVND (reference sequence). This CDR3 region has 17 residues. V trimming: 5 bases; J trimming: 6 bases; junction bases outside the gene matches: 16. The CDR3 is CASSLAGTGSLWDGYTF. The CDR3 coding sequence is TGTGCCAGTAGTCTAGCCGGGACAGGGTCGTTGTGGGATGGCTACACCTTC. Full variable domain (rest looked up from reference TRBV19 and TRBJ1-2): DGGITQSPKYLFRKEGQNVTLSCEQNLNHDAMYWYRQDPGQGLRLIYYSQIVNDFQKGDIAEGYSVSREKKESFPLTVTSAQKNPTAFYLCASSLAGTGSLWDGYTFGSGTRLTVV.

The CDR3 nucleotides are TGTGCCAGCAGCCAAGGACAGGGAGTCACCGGGGAGCTGTTTTTT. Translating it yields CASSQGQGVTGELFF. This chain joins TRBV4-2 and TRBJ2-2; TRBD1 matches at 7 bases. The CDR3 consists of 15 residues. The germline gives CDR1 LGHNA, CDR2 YNFKEQ. The trim removed 1 base at V and 4 bases at J, leaving 3 bases unmatched.

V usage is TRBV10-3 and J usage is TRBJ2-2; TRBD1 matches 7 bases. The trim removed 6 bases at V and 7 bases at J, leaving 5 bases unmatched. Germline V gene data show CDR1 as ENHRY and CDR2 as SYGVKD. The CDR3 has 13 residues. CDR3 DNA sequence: TGTGCCATCAGACAGGGGTACGGCGGGGAGCTGTTTTTT. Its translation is CAIRQGYGGELFF.

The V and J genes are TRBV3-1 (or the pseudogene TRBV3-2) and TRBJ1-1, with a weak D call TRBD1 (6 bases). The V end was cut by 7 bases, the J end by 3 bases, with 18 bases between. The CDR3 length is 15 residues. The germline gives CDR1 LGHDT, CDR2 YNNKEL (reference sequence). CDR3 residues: CASTSLGGGDTEAFF. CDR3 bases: TGTGCCAGCACCTCATTAGGGGGGGGAGACACTGAAGCTTTCTTT.

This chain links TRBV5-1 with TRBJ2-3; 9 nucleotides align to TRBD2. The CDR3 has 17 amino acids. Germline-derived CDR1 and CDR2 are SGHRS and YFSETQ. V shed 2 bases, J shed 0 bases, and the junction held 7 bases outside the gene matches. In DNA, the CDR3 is TGCGCCAGCAGCTTAGGCCTAGCGGGGTTTAGCACAGATACGCAGTATTTT. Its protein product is CASSLGLAGFSTDTQYF. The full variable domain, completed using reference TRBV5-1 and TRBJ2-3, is KAGVTQTPRYLIKTRGQQVTLSCSPISGHRSVSWYQQTPGQGLQFLFEYFSETQRNKGNFPGRFSGRQFSNSRSEMNVSTLELGDSALYLCASSLGLAGFSTDTQYFGPGTRLTVL.

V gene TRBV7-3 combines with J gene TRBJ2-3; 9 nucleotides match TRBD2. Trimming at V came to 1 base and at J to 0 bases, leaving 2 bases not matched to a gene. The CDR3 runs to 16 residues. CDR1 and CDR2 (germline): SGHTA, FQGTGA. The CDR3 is CASSLNSGSSTDTQYF. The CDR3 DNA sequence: TGTGCCAGCAGCTTAAATAGCGGGAGTAGCACAGATACGCAGTATTTT.

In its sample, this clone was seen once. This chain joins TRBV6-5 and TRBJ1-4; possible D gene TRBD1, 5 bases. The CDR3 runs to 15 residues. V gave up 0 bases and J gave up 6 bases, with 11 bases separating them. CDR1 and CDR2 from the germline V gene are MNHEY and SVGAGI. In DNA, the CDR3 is TGTGCCAGCAGTTACTCGGCAGGGCGTCATGAAAAACTGTTTTTT. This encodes CASSYSAGRHEKLFF.